A selection of T cell receptor beta chains follows, all from one sample in a study of blood T cell repertoires in COVID-19. TCRdb's table, derived via immunoSEQ multiplex PCR, lists solely in-frame clones and lacks some. Seen here are 50,000 to 60,000 clones, around 83% observed once, and the top ten hold roughly 5.8%. The sample was peripheral blood. The receptors come from a human donor in a cohort sampled during active or convalescent COVID-19. CDR3s include the opening cysteine and the closing phenylalanine or tryptophan. Fields, in order: J gene, D gene, CDR3 length, clone size, V gene, CDR3 DNA, CDR3 protein. D genes are given only for firm matches. Size is stated for part of the rows, as once, few or many counts, or as a class when the clone is expanded.

TRBJ2-3	TRBD2	17	NA	TRBV7-2	TGTGCCAGCAGCTTAGCCCGGACTAGCCAAGACACAGATACGCAGTATTTT	CASSLARTSQDTDTQYF
TRBJ2-3	TRBD2	15	NA	TRBV4-3	TGCGCCAGCAGCCGGTTAGCGGGGGAGGGAGATACGCAGTATTTT	CASSRLAGEGDTQYF
TRBJ2-7	TRBD1	15	NA	TRBV7-9	TGTGCCAGCAGCCTTGGACAGGACTTTTCCTACGAGCAGTACTTC	CASSLGQDFSYEQYF
TRBJ1-1	NA	15	few	TRBV7-8	TGTGCCAGCAGCTTAGGTGGCAGACAGAACACTGAAGCTTTCTTT	CASSLGGRQNTEAFF
TRBJ2-7	NA	13	few	TRBV12-3/TRBV12-4	TGTGCCATATCCCGGGACACCACCTACGAGCAGTACTTC	CAISRDTTYEQYF
TRBJ2-2	TRBD1	14	NA	TRBV29-1	TGCAGCGCTAAAGGACAGGAGACGGCCGGGGAGCTGTTTTTT	CSAKGQETAGELFF
TRBJ1-1	NA	13	NA	TRBV19	TGTGCCAGTAGTACGACGGGGACAACTGAAGCTTTCTTT	CASSTTGTTEAFF
TRBJ2-5	NA	15	once	TRBV11-1	TGTGCCAGCAGCACTTGGTACAGGGGGGGAGAGACCCAGTACTTC	CASSTWYRGGETQYF
TRBJ2-2	NA	15	NA	TRBV5-1	TGCGCCAGCAGCTTTGACAGTTCGAACACCGGGGAGCTGTTTTTT	CASSFDSSNTGELFF
TRBJ2-3	TRBD1	18	NA	TRBV3-1/TRBV3-2	TGTGCCAGCAGCCAAGGCGCCCCAGGGACAGTCTTGACAGATACGCAGTATTTT	CASSQGAPGTVLTDTQYF
TRBJ1-2	NA	13	NA	TRBV9	TGTGCCAGCAGCCCAGTAGGCGGGCCGGGCTACACCTTC	CASSPVGGPGYTF
TRBJ2-1	NA	15	NA	TRBV7-9	TGTGCCAGCAGCTTAGTTCTTAGGGGGAACAATGAGCAGTTCTTC	CASSLVLRGNNEQFF
TRBJ2-7	NA	15	NA	TRBV9	TGTGCCAGCAGCGTAGGCGTCCGGTCGAGGGGGGAGCAGTACTTC	CASSVGVRSRGEQYF
TRBJ1-3	NA	14	NA	TRBV7-2	TGTGCCAGCAGCTTGGGAGGGAGGGGAAACACCATATATTTT	CASSLGGRGNTIYF
TRBJ2-3	NA	13	NA	TRBV7-8	TGTGCCAGCAGCACTCAGGGTGCGGATACGCAGTATTTT	CASSTQGADTQYF
TRBJ2-5	NA	13	NA	TRBV7-3	TGTGCCAGCAGCTTGGGCAGGTCGGAGACCCAGTACTTC	CASSLGRSETQYF
TRBJ1-1	TRBD1	16	NA	TRBV6-2/TRBV6-3	TGTGCCAGCAGTCCCTCGACAGGGGCGCCGGGAACTGAAGCTTTCTTT	CASSPSTGAPGTEAFF
TRBJ1-4	NA	14	NA	TRBV21-1	TGTGCCAGCAGCGAGGTAGGGGTAGTTGAAAAACTGTTTTTT	CASSEVGVVEKLFF
TRBJ1-2	TRBD1	14	NA	TRBV2	TGTGCCAGCAGTGCCCAACAGGGGACCCATGGCTACACCTTC	CASSAQQGTHGYTF
TRBJ2-1	TRBD2	15	NA	TRBV7-9	TGTGCCAGCAGCTTCCGGACTAGCGGGCGCAATGAGCAGTTCTTC	CASSFRTSGRNEQFF
TRBJ1-1	TRBD1	17	NA	TRBV29-1	TGCAGCGTCGAGATGGGACAGGGCGTTTTGGTGGTCACTGAAGCTTTCTTT	CSVEMGQGVLVVTEAFF
TRBJ2-5	TRBD2	12	NA	TRBV2	TGTGCCAGTCGACTAGCGGGGGGTGCAGTGTACTTC	CASRLAGGAVYF
TRBJ2-7	NA	12	few	TRBV7-2	TGTGCCAGCAGCTTAGATGTTCTAGAGCAGTACTTC	CASSLDVLEQYF
TRBJ2-6	TRBD1	16	NA	TRBV4-1	TGCGCCAGCAGCCAAGCAGGGGGCTCTGGGGCCAACGTCCTGACTTTC	CASSQAGGSGANVLTF
TRBJ1-5	TRBD1	15	few	TRBV7-9	TGTGCCAGCAGCTTAGCCGCAGGGGGCCTTCAGCCCCAGCATTTT	CASSLAAGGLQPQHF
TRBJ2-1	NA	15	NA	TRBV27	TGTGCCAGCACCCCCCAGTCCACAGGTTACAATGAGCAGTTCTTC	CASTPQSTGYNEQFF
TRBJ2-3	TRBD2	13	NA	TRBV18	TGTGCCAGCGAGGCGCGGGGGACAGATACGCAGTATTTT	CASEARGTDTQYF
TRBJ2-3	TRBD2	17	NA	TRBV7-9	TGTGCCAGCAGCCACAGACTAGCGGGGGGCCAGACAGATACGCAGTATTTT	CASSHRLAGGQTDTQYF
TRBJ2-7	NA	13	NA	TRBV9	TGTGCCAGCAGGGGAGAACAGGGTACCGAGCAGTACTTC	CASRGEQGTEQYF
TRBJ2-1	NA	13	NA	TRBV24-1	TGTGCCACCAGTGAGGCAGGGGAGGGTGAGCAGTTCTTC	CATSEAGEGEQFF
TRBJ2-5	NA	14	once	TRBV9	TGTGCCAGCAGCGCTGGGACTTCTCTAGAGACCCAGTACTTC	CASSAGTSLETQYF
TRBJ2-1	TRBD2	15	NA	TRBV19	TGTGCCAGTACTCTGAGCGGGGGCCTTTACAATGAGCAGTTCTTC	CASTLSGGLYNEQFF
TRBJ2-1	NA	13	NA	TRBV5-1	TGCGCCAGCAGCCAAACAGGGTCCCATGAGCAGTTCTTC	CASSQTGSHEQFF
TRBJ2-7	NA	12	NA	TRBV5-1	TGCGCCAGCAGCCTGCGCCCCTACGAGCAGTACTTC	CASSLRPYEQYF
TRBJ1-5	TRBD1	17	NA	TRBV6-2/TRBV6-3	TGTGCCAGCAGTTACTCAGGAAACAGGGGGAGGAATCAGCCCCAGCATTTT	CASSYSGNRGRNQPQHF
TRBJ2-7	NA	14	NA	TRBV6-5	TGTGCCAGCATTAATTCCCAGGGGAATGGCGAGCAGTACTTC	CASINSQGNGEQYF
TRBJ1-5	TRBD1	15	few	TRBV19	TGTGCCAGCCGAAACAGGGGGCTAGGGTCTCAGCCCCAGCATTTT	CASRNRGLGSQPQHF
TRBJ1-6	NA	13	NA	TRBV19	TGTGCCAGTAAAGGGGGGGCTAATTCACCCCTCCACTTT	CASKGGANSPLHF
TRBJ2-2	NA	14	once	TRBV2	TGTGCCGTGCCGGGTACTAGGGACACCGGGGAGCTGTTTTTT	CAVPGTRDTGELFF
TRBJ1-5	NA	13	NA	TRBV6-5	TGTGCCAGCAGGAGAGACGGGAATCAGCCCCAGCATTTT	CASRRDGNQPQHF
TRBJ1-1	NA	13	NA	TRBV4-2	TGTGCCAGCAGCCAAGATCGAAGAGATGAAGCTTTCTTT	CASSQDRRDEAFF